The subject of this entry is one T cell receptor (beta chain). The V gene's germline CDR1 is SGDLS and CDR2 YYNGEE. Trimming took off 0 bases at V and 2 bases at J, with 13 bases between the two ends. The length of the CDR3 is 16 residues. The data were obtained in a study of shared clonotypes between healthy human individuals. Only in-frame clones appear in the TCRdb table, and some are missing; sequencing was by immunoSEQ multiplex PCR. Of over a million clones detected, 95% to 97% appear once; the ten largest clones hold roughly 1.2%. Sequencing used naive CD4+ T cells sorted from blood. As for subset: CD45RA+ positively selected. The source of this sequence is a man between 25 and 39 years old in good health. The gene calls are TRBV9 and TRBJ2-3; D is perhaps TRBD1 (5 bases). This CDR3 is CASSVAVGAATDTQYF. For the CDR3, the DNA is TGTGCCAGCAGCGTAGCAGTTGGGGCAGCCACAGATACGCAGTATTTT.